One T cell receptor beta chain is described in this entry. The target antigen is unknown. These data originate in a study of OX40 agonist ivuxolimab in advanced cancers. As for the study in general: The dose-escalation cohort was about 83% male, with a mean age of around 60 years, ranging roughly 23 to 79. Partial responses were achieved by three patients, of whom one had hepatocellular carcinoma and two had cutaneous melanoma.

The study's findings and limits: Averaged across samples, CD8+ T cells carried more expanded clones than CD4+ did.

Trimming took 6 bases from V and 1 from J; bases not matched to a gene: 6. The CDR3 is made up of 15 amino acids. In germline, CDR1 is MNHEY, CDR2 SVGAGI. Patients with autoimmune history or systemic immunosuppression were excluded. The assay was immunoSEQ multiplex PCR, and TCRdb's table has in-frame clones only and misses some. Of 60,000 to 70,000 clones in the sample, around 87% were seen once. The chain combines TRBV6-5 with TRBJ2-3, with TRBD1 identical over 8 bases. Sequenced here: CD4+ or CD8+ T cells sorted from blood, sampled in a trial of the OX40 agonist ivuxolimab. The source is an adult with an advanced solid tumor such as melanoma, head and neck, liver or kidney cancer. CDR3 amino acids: CASRPQGQGTDTQYF. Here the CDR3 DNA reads TGTGCCAGCAGGCCACAGGGACAGGGCACAGATACGCAGTATTTT.